This passage covers 18 T cell receptor beta chains from one sample sequenced in a study of T-cell memory formation after mild COVID-19. MiXCR was run by TCRdb on the 5' RACE reads, yielding one entry per CDR3 protein. The sample consists of about 45,000 distinct CDR3 sequences, about a tenth of them appearing once. Sample: PBMCs or a T cell subset sorted from them (not recorded which). All receptors derive from an adult woman who had mild COVID-19 (a few samples of this study predate the infection). Cell type and time point are not known.

V gene TRBV7-3 combines with J gene TRBJ2-7, with 12 nucleotides matching TRBD2. This CDR3 region has 15 residues. CDR1 and CDR2 from the germline V gene are SGHTA and FQGTGA. The junction had 2 bases not matched to a gene; V was cut back by 3 bases and J by 2 bases. In DNA, the CDR3 is TGTGCCAGCAGCTTCACTAGCGGGGGGCCCTACGAGCAGTACTTC. Protein product: CASSFTSGGPYEQYF.

This clonotype has a count of ten or more. The chain recombines TRBV7-2 with TRBJ2-1; D perhaps matches TRBD2 (6 bases). The germline CDR1 and CDR2 sequences are SGHTA and FQGNSA. V lost 5 bases and J 12 bases, leaving 23 bases between the germline ends. There are 15 residues in the CDR3. CDR3 DNA sequence: TGTGCCAGCAGCACGACTAGTTCCGCCCCATCTGGGCAGTTCTTC. This translates into CASSTTSSAPSGQFF.

This clonotype has a handful of counts. The V gene is TRBV12-1, the J gene TRBJ2-7; the table's D gene call, TRBD1, was not cross checked with the DNA. TRBV12-1 is a recognized pseudogene. CDR3 size: 15 residues. CDR3 in amino acids: CASSCLGGRPYEQYF. The CDR3 nucleotides are TGTGCCAGCAGCTGCCTAGGGGGCCGACCCTACGAGCAGTACTTC.

This clonotype was observed at least ten times. This chain joins TRBV6-5 and TRBJ2-6; no reliable D call. CDR1 is MNHEY, CDR2 SVGAGI, per germline. This CDR3 spans 15 amino acids. Deletions cut 2 bases from V and 2 bases from J, with 7 bases between. The CDR3 region is CASSYEWTGANVLTF. DNA of the CDR3: TGTGCCAGCAGTTACGAGTGGACTGGGGCCAACGTCCTGACTTTC.

V and J are TRBV18 and TRBJ2-1; TRBD2 aligns across 7 bases. The CDR3 totals 14 residues. V lost 2 bases and J lost 5; bases outside the gene matches: 3. In germline, CDR1 is KGHSH, CDR2 LQKENI. The CDR3 nucleotides read TGTGCCAGCTCACCAGGGACTATTAACAATGAGCAGTTCTTC. As protein: CASSPGTINNEQFF.

This clonotype appeared a few times. In DNA, the CDR3 is TGCAGCGTTGAAACGACAGATCTCTACGAGCAGTACTTC. Encoded protein: CSVETTDLYEQYF. The V gene is TRBV29-1, the J gene TRBJ2-7; a weak D match, TRBD1 (5 bases). The CDR3 covers 13 residues. The germline V and J ends were trimmed by 2 bases and 3 bases, with 11 bases remaining between them. CDR1 and CDR2 from the germline V gene are SQVTM and ANQGSEA.

This clonotype was observed a few times. The chain is built from TRBV7-2 and TRBJ1-1, with unresolved D. The CDR3 spans 14 residues. Germline-derived CDR1 and CDR2 are SGHTA and FQGNSA. The V gene lost 8 bases and the J gene lost 0 bases, with 13 bases spanning the gap. The CDR3 DNA reads TGTGCCAGCGACTCTGGGAGGATGAACACTGAAGCTTTCTTT. Its protein product is CASDSGRMNTEAFF.

In its sample, this clonotype was seen many times. A much larger clone differs by one base, so this may be a read error. This rearrangement joins TRBV12-3 or TRBV12-4 to TRBJ2-3; 7 nucleotides line up with TRBD2. V gave up 3 bases and J gave up 2 bases; unmatched junction bases: 8. This CDR3 has 16 residues. CDR3 nucleotides: TGTGCCAGCAGTTTTTTTTCGGCGGGGGACACAGATACGCAGTATTTT. Protein product: CASSFFSAGDTDTQYF.

This chain joins TRBV7-9 and TRBJ2-5, with 7 bases lining up with TRBD1. The V gene's germline CDR1 is SEHNR and CDR2 FQNEAQ (reference sequence). V shed 5 bases, J shed 2 bases, and the junction held 11 bases outside the gene matches. This CDR3 region has 16 residues. The CDR3 here is CASSQGTAASQETQYF. CDR3 coding DNA: TGTGCCAGCAGCCAAGGGACAGCCGCGTCGCAAGAGACCCAGTACTTC.

This clonotype was seen repeatedly, ten times or more. The chain recombines TRBV5-1 with TRBJ2-5; D is perhaps TRBD2 (7 bases). Germline lookup yields CDR1 SGHRS and CDR2 YFSETQ. This CDR3 has 14 amino acids. Trimming pared 0 bases from V and 5 bases from J, leaving 11 bases between. CDR3 DNA: TGCGCCAGCAGCTTGGAACAGGGAGGGGAGACCCAGTACTTC. Translation: CASSLEQGGETQYF.

This sequence joins TRBV20-1 and TRBJ1-5; tentatively, D is TRBD1 (5 bases). This CDR3 spans 14 amino acids. Germline lookup yields CDR1 DFQATT and CDR2 SNEGSKA (reference sequence). V gave up 5 bases and J gave up 7 bases, with 18 bases separating them. CDR3 nucleotides: TGCAGTGCTTCCGTTGCGGGGGTAGGACAGCCCCAGCATTTT. This encodes CSASVAGVGQPQHF.

The chain recombines TRBV7-2 with TRBJ1-4; a weak D match, TRBD1 (5 bases). Trimming left V 0 bases short and J 7 bases short, with 12 bases between. The CDR3 is 15 residues long. Germline CDR1 and CDR2: SGHTA and FQGNSA. CDR3 in amino acids: CASSLAAGSSEKLFF. The CDR3 region has the DNA TGTGCCAGCAGCTTAGCGGCAGGGTCGAGTGAAAAACTGTTTTTT.

This rearrangement joins TRBV27 to TRBJ2-7; possibly TRBD1 for D (6 bases). This CDR3 region has 14 residues. Trimming removed 3 bases at V and 0 bases at J, with 9 bases between. CDR1 and CDR2 (germline): MNHEY, SMNVEV (reference sequence). CDR3 loop: CASSLGHSSYEQYF. CDR3 coding DNA: TGTGCCAGCAGTTTGGGACACAGCTCCTACGAGCAGTACTTC.

This sequence joins TRBV4-2 and TRBJ2-2; tentatively, D is TRBD1 or TRBD2 (5 bases each). V was shortened by 0 bases and J by 4 bases, with 15 bases between the two germline ends. Germline V CDR1 and CDR2: LGHNA, YNFKEQ. The CDR3 is 17 amino acids. CDR3 residues: CASSQDPQGELTGELFF. The DNA for the CDR3 is TGTGCCAGCAGCCAAGATCCCCAAGGGGAGCTCACCGGGGAGCTGTTTTTT.

This clonotype has a handful of counts. The chain couples TRBV5-1 to TRBJ1-2, with D uncertain. CDR3 size: 18 residues. Per germline, CDR1 SGHRS and CDR2 YFSETQ. Trimming removed 0 bases from V and 0 bases from J, with 18 bases in between. The DNA for the CDR3 is TGCGCCAGCAGCTTGGTGGGTGAAACCGACATTTCTAACTATGGCTACACCTTC. Its translation is CASSLVGETDISNYGYTF. Based on the CDR3 plus reference TRBV5-1 and TRBJ1-2, the full variable domain is KAGVTQTPRYLIKTRGQQVTLSCSPISGHRSVSWYQQTPGQGLQFLFEYFSETQRNKGNFPGRFSGRQFSNSRSEMNVSTLELGDSALYLCASSLVGETDISNYGYTFGSGTRLTVV.

This clonotype turned up a few times. This chain uses TRBV24-1 with TRBJ2-3, with D perhaps TRBD1 (6 bases). V shed 5 bases and J shed 8 bases, with 19 bases lying between them. The CDR3 is 15 residues long. Germline V gene data show CDR1 as KGHDR and CDR2 as SFDVKD. DNA for the CDR3: TGTGCCACCAGTGGGGGCCAGGGGTTTGGGGCTACGCAGTATTTT. This sequence encodes CATSGGQGFGATQYF.

This clonotype was detected ten times or more. J is TRBJ2-5 and V is TRBV4-1; 8 positions match TRBD2. The CDR3 consists of 15 residues. Germline CDR1 MGHRA, CDR2 YSYEKL. The junction had 10 bases not matched to a gene; V was cut back by 5 bases and J by 5 bases. CDR3 in DNA: TGCGCCAGCAGCTGGATAGCGGGGACCAAGGAGACCCAGTACTTC. Protein: CASSWIAGTKETQYF.

Note on this clonotype: A read error may be the cause here, since a much bigger clone is one base away. In this CDR3 the conserved last residue, phenylalanine or tryptophan, is missing, so a read error is likely. This chain connects TRBV10-3 to TRBJ2-6, with a possible D match to TRBD1 (5 bases). The CDR3 totals 15 residues. Germline V gene lookup returns CDR1 ENHRY and CDR2 SYGVKD. The V end was cut by 10 bases, the J end by 0 bases, with 13 bases between. For the CDR3, the DNA is TGTGCCACCGCACCCCAGGGCTCTGGGGCCAACGTCCTGACTTTA. Residues: CATAPQGSGANVLTL.